The 2 T cell receptor beta chains presented below share a single source sample, sequenced in a study of T cells expressing NK-cell markers. From its re-call of the 5' RACE reads, TCRdb lists each CDR3 protein once, without DNA. This sample contains about 540,000 distinct CDR3 sequences. Material: blood T cells: a sorted CD56 or NKG2C T cell subset, CD4+ or CD8+ T cells, or bulk PBMC T cells (not recorded which). Every receptor here comes from a man younger than 30 in good health.

CDR3 residues: CAIGGAETQYF. The gene calls are TRBV10-3 and TRBJ2-5; the TRBD1 assignment by TCRdb is unverifiable without DNA. Germline CDR1 and CDR2: ENHRY and SYGVKD. This CDR3 is 11 amino acids long.

The V and J genes are TRBV15 and TRBJ2-2; TCRdb's assignment of TRBD2 cannot be checked, as there is no DNA. The germline gives CDR1 LNHNV, CDR2 YYDKDF (reference sequence). The CDR3 covers 14 residues. CDR3 sequence: CATRTSGGGRELFF.